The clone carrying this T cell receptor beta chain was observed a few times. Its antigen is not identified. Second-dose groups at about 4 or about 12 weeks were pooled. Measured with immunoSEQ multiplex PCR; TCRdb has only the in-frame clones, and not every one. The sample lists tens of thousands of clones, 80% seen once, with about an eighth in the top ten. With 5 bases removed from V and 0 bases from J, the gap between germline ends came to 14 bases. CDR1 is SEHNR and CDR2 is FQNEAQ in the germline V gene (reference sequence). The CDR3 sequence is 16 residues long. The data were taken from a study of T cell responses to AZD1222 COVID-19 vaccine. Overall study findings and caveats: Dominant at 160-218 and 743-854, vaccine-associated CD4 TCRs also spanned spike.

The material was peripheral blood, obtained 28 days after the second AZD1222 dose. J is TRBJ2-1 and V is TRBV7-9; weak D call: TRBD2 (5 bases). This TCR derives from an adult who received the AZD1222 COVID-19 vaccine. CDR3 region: CASSHIQGSSYNEQFF. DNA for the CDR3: TGTGCCAGCAGCCATATCCAAGGGAGCTCCTACAATGAGCAGTTCTTC.